Below are 30 T cell receptor beta chains sequenced from a single sample in a study of radiotherapy plus CTLA-4 blockade in lung cancer. Sequencing used immunoSEQ multiplex PCR; TCRdb keeps in-frame clones, though not all of them. The data contain roughly 32,000 clones, 70% of them seen just once; the ten biggest clones take up approximately 3.8%. The sample in question was peripheral blood, obtained from a patient treated with radiotherapy plus ipilimumab. These receptors were collected from a human donor with non-small cell lung cancer who had stable disease on radiotherapy plus ipilimumab.

The V call is TRBV28, the J call TRBJ2-7; TRBD2 agrees at 10 bases. CDR3 length equals 15 residues. V trimming: 7 bases; J trimming: 3 bases; junction bases outside the gene matches: 9. Germline loops: CDR1 MDHEN, CDR2 SYDVKM. This CDR3 is CASTSVAGGRYEQYF. For the CDR3, the DNA is TGTGCCAGCACCTCAGTAGCGGGAGGTCGCTACGAGCAGTACTTC.

This chain uses TRBV2 with TRBJ2-2; 10 bases line up with TRBD1. Germline V gene sequence: CDR1 SNHLY, CDR2 FYNNEI. Germline trimming cut 6 bases from V and 6 bases from J; bases unmatched to any gene: 7. CDR3 length: 15 amino acids. The chain's CDR3 is CASSGQGEGAGELFF. The DNA of the CDR3 is TGTGCCAGCAGCGGACAGGGGGAAGGGGCCGGGGAGCTGTTTTTT. Supplemented by reference TRBV2 and TRBJ2-2, the full variable domain reads EPEVTQTPSHQVTQMGQEVILRCVPISNHLYFYWYRQILGQKVEFLVSFYNNEISEKSEIFDDQFSVERPDGSNFTLKIRSTKLEDSAMYFCASSGQGEGAGELFFGEGSRLTVL.

The V gene is TRBV14, the J gene TRBJ2-1; D unresolved. CDR1 and CDR2 (germline): SGHDN, FVKESK. V lost 3 bases, J lost 6 bases, and 0 bases lay in between. This CDR3 has 10 residues. DNA of the CDR3: TGTGCCAGCAGCCACAATGAGCAGTTCTTC. As protein: CASSHNEQFF.

The chain combines TRBV7-9 with TRBJ2-3; 10 bases match TRBD2. Germline lookup yields CDR1 SEHNR and CDR2 FQNEAQ (reference sequence). There are 16 residues in the CDR3. J lost 4 bases, V lost 5 bases, and 9 bases had no gene match. As DNA, the CDR3 is TGTGCCAGCAGCCCGAGCGGGAGGGCCGGGTCAGATACGCAGTATTTT. As protein: CASSPSGRAGSDTQYF.

The chain links TRBV4-3 to TRBJ2-2; the match to TRBD1 covers 7 bases. Germline loops: CDR1 LGHNA, CDR2 YSLEER. There are 18 residues in the CDR3. Germline trimming cut 0 bases from V and 9 bases from J; bases unmatched to any gene: 16. The CDR3 DNA follows: TGCGCCAGCAGCCAAGATATACAGGACAGGCCCTTACCCAGGGAGCTGTTTTTT. This codes for CASSQDIQDRPLPRELFF.

In this sample, this clone turned up once. This chain joins TRBV9 and TRBJ2-5; D gene uncertain. V was shortened by 4 bases and J by 7 bases, with 11 bases between the two germline ends. The CDR3 is 12 amino acids. Germline V lookup: CDR1 SGDLS, CDR2 YYNGEE. The CDR3 DNA is TGTGCCAGCAGCCGGACCGACGGGACCCAGTACTTC. Translation gives CASSRTDGTQYF. The variable domain in full, completed from reference TRBV9 and TRBJ2-5, reads DSGVTQTPKHLITATGQRVTLRCSPRSGDLSVYWYQQSLDQGLQFLIQYYNGEERAKGNILERFSAQQFPDLHSELNLSSLELGDSALYFCASSRTDGTQYFGPGTRLLVL.

The chain links TRBV7-2 to TRBJ2-7; TRBD1 matches 7 bases. CDR1 and CDR2 (germline): SGHTA, FQGNSA. The CDR3 has 15 amino acids. The ends lost 5 bases at V and 3 bases at J; junction bases unmatched: 10. The CDR3 sequence: CASSPLTGKVYEQYF. Written as DNA, the CDR3 is TGTGCCAGCAGCCCCCTGACAGGGAAGGTCTACGAGCAGTACTTC. The full variable domain, rest sourced from reference TRBV7-2 and TRBJ2-7, is GAGVSQSPSNKVTEKGKDVELRCDPISGHTALYWYRQSLGQGLEFLIYFQGNSAPDKSGLPSDRFSAERTGGSVSTLTIQRTQQEDSAVYLCASSPLTGKVYEQYFGPGTRLTVT.

This clone has a handful of counts. The chain couples TRBV6-6 to TRBJ2-5; no reliable D call. Per the germline V gene, CDR1 is MNHNY and CDR2 is SVGAGI (reference sequence). V was pared by 6 bases and J by 3 bases, with 11 bases between. The CDR3 sequence is 13 residues long. CDR3 in amino acids: CASRAVGKETQYF. Here the CDR3 DNA reads TGTGCCAGCAGGGCAGTAGGGAAAGAGACCCAGTACTTC.

This clone was found a few times. This chain uses TRBV18 with TRBJ1-4, with D unclear. The CDR3 covers 13 residues. Per germline, CDR1 KGHSH and CDR2 LQKENI. Trimming cost V 4 bases and J 4 bases, with 7 bases left between them. The CDR3 nucleotides are TGTGCCAGCTCACTAGCGGTTAATGAAAAACTGTTTTTT. It codes for CASSLAVNEKLFF.

The chain has TRBV5-1 and TRBJ2-5; 7 bases fit TRBD2. Germline V gene data show CDR1 as SGHRS and CDR2 as YFSETQ. There are 12 residues in the CDR3. V lost 6 bases and J lost 4; bases outside the gene matches: 3. The CDR3 spells CASIGEGETQYF. In nucleotides, the CDR3 is TGCGCCAGCATCGGGGAGGGAGAGACCCAGTACTTC.

This clone was observed once. CDR3 nucleotides: TGTGCCAGCAGGGGGGTCGGGGGCCGGAGCTATGGCTACACCTTC. Amino acids: CASRGVGGRSYGYTF. The V gene is TRBV6-1, the J gene TRBJ1-2, with a tentative D call TRBD1 (6 bases). The ends were cut back, 6 bases at V and 4 bases at J, with 18 bases in the middle. The germline V gene encodes CDR1 MNHNS and CDR2 SASEGT. The CDR3 runs to 15 residues.

The chain carries TRBV19 and TRBJ2-7; tentative D call: TRBD1 (5 bases). This CDR3 comprises 11 residues. Germline CDR1 LNHDA, CDR2 SQIVND (reference sequence). Trimming took off 6 bases at V and 7 bases at J, with 10 bases between the two ends. In DNA form, the CDR3 reads TGTGCCAGTAGAGGGGCAAGGGAGCAGTACTTC. This codes for CASRGAREQYF.

The chain uses TRBV6-1 and TRBJ2-7; TRBD1 is a possible D gene (6 bases). Germline V gene lookup returns CDR1 MNHNS and CDR2 SASEGT. The length of the CDR3 is 15 residues. Trimming removed 2 bases from V and 2 bases from J, with 13 bases in between. The CDR3 protein is CASSEFWSGAYEQYF. DNA for the CDR3: TGTGCCAGCAGTGAATTTTGGTCAGGGGCCTACGAGCAGTACTTC.

The chain uses TRBV7-2 and TRBJ1-2; TRBD1 is a possible D gene (5 bases). Deletions cut 4 bases from V and 0 bases from J, with 18 bases between. The CDR3 is made up of 17 amino acids. CDR1 and CDR2 (germline): SGHTA, FQGNSA. The CDR3 spells CASSSANTRVPNYGYTF. The CDR3, as DNA: TGTGCCAGCAGCTCCGCTAACACCAGGGTACCTAACTATGGCTACACCTTC.

This clone was counted between two and nine times. The gene calls are TRBV5-1 and TRBJ2-1; D might be TRBD2 (5 bases). This CDR3 comprises 14 residues. Deletions cut 0 bases from V and 10 bases from J, with 14 bases between. Germline CDR1 reads SGHRS; CDR2 reads YFSETQ. In DNA form, the CDR3 reads TGCGCCAGCAGCTTGGCCCCGGCCCGCGGGGAGCAGTTCTTC. Translating it yields CASSLAPARGEQFF.

The CDR3 nucleotides read TGTGCCAGCAGTCCTCCTATACGCGAGACCCAGTACTTC. Protein: CASSPPIRETQYF. The J gene is TRBJ2-5, the V gene TRBV28; D uncertain. Germline V gene data show CDR1 as MDHEN and CDR2 as SYDVKM. The CDR3 covers 13 residues. Trimming removed 5 bases from V and 5 bases from J, with 12 bases in between.

The V call is TRBV30, the J call TRBJ2-5; D gene uncertain. Per germline, CDR1 GTSNPN and CDR2 SVGIG (reference sequence). This CDR3 is 13 amino acids long. Deletions cut 2 bases from V and 5 bases from J, with 12 bases between. DNA of the CDR3: TGTGCCTGGAGTATCACATCGGTTGAGACCCAGTACTTC. Amino acids: CAWSITSVETQYF.

The CDR3 is CASSLPRALSGANVLTF. CDR3 in DNA: TGCGCCAGCAGCCTCCCCCGGGCCCTCTCTGGGGCCAACGTCCTGACTTTC. The rearrangement links TRBV10-2 to TRBJ2-6, with no clear D. The CDR3 covers 17 residues. Trimming removed 6 bases at V and 0 bases at J, with 15 bases between. The germline V gene encodes CDR1 WSHSY and CDR2 SAAADI.

This clone was seen more than once but under ten times. The chain has TRBV5-1 and TRBJ2-1, with D hard to call. V gave up 4 bases and J gave up 5 bases, with 10 bases separating them. CDR1 is SGHRS and CDR2 is YFSETQ in the germline V gene. This CDR3 comprises 13 residues. The CDR3: CASSEQINNEQFF. The DNA of the CDR3 is TGCGCCAGCAGCGAACAAATTAACAATGAGCAGTTCTTC. Variable domain in full (rest from reference TRBV5-1 and TRBJ2-1): KAGVTQTPRYLIKTRGQQVTLSCSPISGHRSVSWYQQTPGQGLQFLFEYFSETQRNKGNFPGRFSGRQFSNSRSEMNVSTLELGDSALYLCASSEQINNEQFFGPGTRLTVL.

The chain is built from TRBV28 and TRBJ2-1; 7 nucleotides line up with TRBD2. Trimming at V came to 3 bases and at J to 4 bases, leaving 6 bases not matched to a gene. The CDR3 contains 15 residues. Germline V gene lookup returns CDR1 MDHEN and CDR2 SYDVKM. The CDR3 DNA follows: TGTGCCAGCAGTTTTCCGGGAGGTCCTTACAATGAGCAGTTCTTC. Translating gives CASSFPGGPYNEQFF.

A few counts support this clone. Within the sample, other DNA sequences also encode this same CDR3. The chain uses TRBV11-3 and TRBJ2-7; 9 bases match TRBD1. Looked up from germline, CDR1 is SGHNT and CDR2 is YENEEA. The V gene end was trimmed by 5 bases and the J gene end by 1 base; junction bases not matched to a gene: 3. There are 14 residues in the CDR3. The CDR3 here is CASSPGQGSYEQYF. The DNA of the CDR3 is TGTGCCAGCAGCCCGGGACAGGGATCCTACGAGCAGTACTTC.

The chain employs TRBV28 and TRBJ2-1, with TRBD2 matching over 7 bases. J lost 6 bases, V lost 2 bases, and 1 base had no gene match. The CDR3 runs to 13 residues. Germline loops: CDR1 MDHEN, CDR2 SYDVKM. The CDR3, as DNA: TGTGCCAGCAGTTTAGGGGGGGGCAATGAGCAGTTCTTC. Encoded protein: CASSLGGGNEQFF. Full variable domain (outside the CDR3, taken from reference TRBV28 and TRBJ2-1): DVKVTQSSRYLVKRTGEKVFLECVQDMDHENMFWYRQDPGLGLRLIYFSYDVKMKEKGDIPEGYSVSREKKERFSLILESASTNQTSMYLCASSLGGGNEQFFGPGTRLTVL.

The V and J genes are TRBV5-4 and TRBJ2-5; 9 bases map to TRBD2. CDR1 and CDR2 from the germline V gene are SGHNT and YYREEE (reference sequence). The CDR3 has 16 residues. V trimming: 6 bases; J trimming: 4 bases; junction bases outside the gene matches: 13. CDR3: CASTTGGGRGLETQYF. DNA of the CDR3: TGTGCCAGCACCACGGGTGGCGGGAGGGGTTTAGAGACCCAGTACTTC.

The V and J genes are TRBV7-6 and TRBJ2-7; TRBD1 matches at 10 bases. This CDR3 region has 15 residues. Trimming removed 5 bases from V and 3 bases from J; junction bases left unmatched: 7. Germline V CDR1 and CDR2: SGHVS, FNYEAQ. In DNA form, the CDR3 reads TGTGCCAGCAGCATAGGACAGGGGGGGAGCTACGAGCAGTACTTC. Protein product: CASSIGQGGSYEQYF.

The chain's CDR3 is CASRFDRANTGELFF. CDR3 coding DNA: TGTGCCAGTCGGTTTGACAGGGCTAACACCGGGGAGCTGTTTTTT. The genes are TRBV19 and TRBJ2-2, with 7 bases aligning to TRBD1. The length of the CDR3 is 15 residues. CDR1 and CDR2 (germline): LNHDA, SQIVND (reference sequence). V lost 8 bases and J lost 2; bases outside the gene matches: 8.

As to this clone: Within the sample, other DNA sequences also encode this same CDR3. The chain recombines TRBV19 with TRBJ2-7, with D perhaps matching TRBD2 (6 bases). From germline, CDR1 is LNHDA and CDR2 SQIVND (reference sequence). CDR3 length: 16 amino acids. The V end was cut by 2 bases, the J end by 6 bases, with 20 bases between. Here the CDR3 reads CASSITRGLQGGEQYF. The DNA for the CDR3 is TGTGCCAGTAGTATAACAAGGGGACTTCAGGGAGGCGAGCAGTACTTC. Full variable domain (missing parts from reference TRBV19 and TRBJ2-7): DGGITQSPKYLFRKEGQNVTLSCEQNLNHDAMYWYRQDPGQGLRLIYYSQIVNDFQKGDIAEGYSVSREKKESFPLTVTSAQKNPTAFYLCASSITRGLQGGEQYFGPGTRLTVT.

The V call is TRBV5-8, the J call TRBJ1-6; D perhaps matches TRBD1 (6 bases). CDR3 length: 16 amino acids. Germline loops: CDR1 SGHTS, CDR2 YDEGEE. V was clipped by 6 bases and J by 5 bases, with 18 bases between them. As DNA, the CDR3 is TGTGCCAGCACCCTTAGTACAGGGATGAATAATTCACCCCTCCACTTT. As protein: CASTLSTGMNNSPLHF.

This chain uses TRBV28 with TRBJ2-1; D ambiguous. V was shortened by 2 bases and J by 0 bases, with 11 bases between the two germline ends. Germline CDR1 is MDHEN and CDR2 is SYDVKM. CDR3 length: 16 amino acids. The CDR3 is CASSLGGPSSYNEQFF. CDR3 in DNA: TGTGCCAGCAGTTTAGGCGGCCCGAGCTCCTACAATGAGCAGTTCTTC.

The J gene is TRBJ1-2, the V gene TRBV30; D gene ambiguous. The V end lost 2 bases, the J end lost 8 bases, and 21 bases lay between the germline ends. The V gene's germline CDR1 is GTSNPN and CDR2 SVGIG (reference sequence). The CDR3 is made up of 15 amino acids. The DNA for the CDR3 is TGTGCCTGGAGTCACACGATAATAACCCTAGGGGGCTACACCTTC. Translation gives CAWSHTIITLGGYTF.

Remarks on this clone: An end of the junction differs from the germline gene, which may be a read error. The chain couples TRBV6-5 to TRBJ2-2, with TRBD2 as a possible D gene (5 bases). The length of the CDR3 is 14 residues. CDR1 and CDR2 (germline): MNHEY, SVGAGI. The CDR3 sequence is CASKKRRNTGELLF. In nucleotides, the CDR3 is TGTGCCAGCAAAAAGCGGAGAAACACCGGGGAGCTGCTATTT.